The TCR beta chain described here comes from a study of blood T cell repertoires in COVID-19 (dated by TCRdb to 2019 to 2021). With regard to the full study: Samples from collaborators originated in the United States, Italy and Spain and spanned both the acute and convalescent phases of COVID-19. The prospective study material was composed of cDNA or gDNA derived from T cells, B-cell-depleted T cells, or PBMCs. Deeply sampled blood TCRbeta repertoires from subjects exposed to, actively infected with, or recovered from COVID-19 were included in the dataset. The repertoires were made available in a free public database intended to serve as a resource for research on the immune response to SARS-CoV-2. The samples were drawn from the first 160 participants of the ongoing ImmuneRACE study and from 1,254 subjects provided by 6 global collaborators. Sample metadata almost always included a de-identified subject ID, COVID-19 status, age in years and sex. Where HLA class I and class II types were available, the types were taken from metadata supplied by the sample provider, not from assay-based typing. What the research found in general, with its limitations: The amount of clinical and demographic metadata varied by source and participant and was provided uncurated.

One collaborating source in Seattle enrolled patients during active infection and followed them longitudinally through the course of disease. Each collaborating institution followed its own protocols to collect whole blood in K2EDTA tubes. Collaborator samples were shipped for TCRbeta analysis as frozen whole blood, isolated PBMCs, or DNA extracted from either sample type. This clone was seen only once. This clone's antigen is unknown. No much larger clone exists at a distance of one base, and base qualities are not known. CDR1 and CDR2 (PRHDT, FYEKMQ) derive from the germline V gene (reference sequence). The CDR3 goes from the cysteine to the phenylalanine over 15 residues. The read is trimmed to its CDR3 DNA, 45 bases read in frame from base 1. Unmatched junction bases come to 7, with V trimmed by 4 bases and J by 5 bases. TCRbeta CDR3 regions were amplified from genomic DNA using the immunoSEQ Assay, a bias-controlled multiplex PCR. In the original analysis: Nucleated cell counts per sample were estimated from amplification of reference gene primers within the assay. Sequence reads were collapsed and filtered to measure the absolute abundance of every unique TCRbeta CDR3 rearrangement. Productive Simpson clonality was computed per sample as the square root of Simpson's diversity index over productive rearrangements. TCRdb stores this immuneACCESS table with in-frame sequences only. Part of the clones is absent; in the studies checked, under half of the shortfall reflects unresolved V genes, and no reason is known for the rest. V and J calls and clone size come straight from that table; D and trimming were deduced from the DNA. This sample lists tens of thousands of clones; approximately 88% were detected once. The ten largest account for around 5.2% of the sample.

The receptor comes from a man in his sixties with COVID-19, enrolled during active disease. Sequenced sample: peripheral blood. The sequence links TRBV13 to TRBJ2-3, with 9 junctional bases fitting TRBD2. The CDR3 in this case is CASSWEREVGDTQYF. The nucleotide sequence is TGTGCCAGCAGCTGGGAGCGGGAGGTAGGAGATACGCAGTATTTT.